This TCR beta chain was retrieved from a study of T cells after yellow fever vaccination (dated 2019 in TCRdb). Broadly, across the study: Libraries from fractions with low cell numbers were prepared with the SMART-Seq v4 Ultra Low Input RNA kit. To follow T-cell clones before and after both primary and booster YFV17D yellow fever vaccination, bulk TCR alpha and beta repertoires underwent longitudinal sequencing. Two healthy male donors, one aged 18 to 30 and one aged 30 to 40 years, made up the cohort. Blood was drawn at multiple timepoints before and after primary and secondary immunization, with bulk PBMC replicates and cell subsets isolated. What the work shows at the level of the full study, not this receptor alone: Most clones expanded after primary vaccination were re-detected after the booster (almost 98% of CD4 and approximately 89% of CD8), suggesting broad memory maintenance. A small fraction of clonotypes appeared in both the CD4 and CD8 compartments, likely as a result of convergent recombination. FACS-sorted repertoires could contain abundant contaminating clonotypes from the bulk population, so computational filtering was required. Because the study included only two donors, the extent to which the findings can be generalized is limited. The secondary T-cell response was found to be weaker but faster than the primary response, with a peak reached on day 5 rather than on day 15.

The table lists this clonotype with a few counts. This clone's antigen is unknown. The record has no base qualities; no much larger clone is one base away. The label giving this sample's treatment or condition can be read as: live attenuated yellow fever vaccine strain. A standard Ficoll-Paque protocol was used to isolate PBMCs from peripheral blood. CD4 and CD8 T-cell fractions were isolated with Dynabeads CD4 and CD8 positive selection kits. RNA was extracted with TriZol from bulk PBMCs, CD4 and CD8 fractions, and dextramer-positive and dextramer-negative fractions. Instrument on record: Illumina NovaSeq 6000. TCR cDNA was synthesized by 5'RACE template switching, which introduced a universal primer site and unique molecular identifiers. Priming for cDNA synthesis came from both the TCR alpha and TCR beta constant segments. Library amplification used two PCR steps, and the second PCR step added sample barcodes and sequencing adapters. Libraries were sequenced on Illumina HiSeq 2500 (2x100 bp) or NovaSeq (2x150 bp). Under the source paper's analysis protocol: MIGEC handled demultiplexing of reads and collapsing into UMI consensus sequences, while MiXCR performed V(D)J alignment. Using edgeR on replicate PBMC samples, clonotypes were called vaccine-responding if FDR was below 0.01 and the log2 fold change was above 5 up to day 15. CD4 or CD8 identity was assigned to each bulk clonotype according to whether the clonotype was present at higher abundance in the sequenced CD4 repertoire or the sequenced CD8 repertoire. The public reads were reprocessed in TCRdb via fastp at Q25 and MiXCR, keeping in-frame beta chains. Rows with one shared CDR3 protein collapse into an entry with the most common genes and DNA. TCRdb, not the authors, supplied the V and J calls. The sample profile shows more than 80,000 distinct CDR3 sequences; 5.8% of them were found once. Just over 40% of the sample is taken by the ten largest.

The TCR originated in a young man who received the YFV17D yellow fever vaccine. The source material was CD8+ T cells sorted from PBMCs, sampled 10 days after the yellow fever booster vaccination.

The bases are TGCAGTGCTCCGGGACTAGCGGGGCAAGAGACCCAGTACTTC. Translated, it gives CSAPGLAGQETQYF. In this chain, TRBV20-1 is recombined with TRBJ2-5; the central 13 bases match TRBD2. V is cut back by 5 bases and J by 2 bases, with 2 bases in the junction unmatched. The CDR3, from cysteine to phenylalanine, totals 14 residues. The DNA shown is the 42-base CDR3, in frame from base 1. CDR1 and CDR2 were assigned from the germline V gene (reference sequence) as DFQATT and SNEGSKA.